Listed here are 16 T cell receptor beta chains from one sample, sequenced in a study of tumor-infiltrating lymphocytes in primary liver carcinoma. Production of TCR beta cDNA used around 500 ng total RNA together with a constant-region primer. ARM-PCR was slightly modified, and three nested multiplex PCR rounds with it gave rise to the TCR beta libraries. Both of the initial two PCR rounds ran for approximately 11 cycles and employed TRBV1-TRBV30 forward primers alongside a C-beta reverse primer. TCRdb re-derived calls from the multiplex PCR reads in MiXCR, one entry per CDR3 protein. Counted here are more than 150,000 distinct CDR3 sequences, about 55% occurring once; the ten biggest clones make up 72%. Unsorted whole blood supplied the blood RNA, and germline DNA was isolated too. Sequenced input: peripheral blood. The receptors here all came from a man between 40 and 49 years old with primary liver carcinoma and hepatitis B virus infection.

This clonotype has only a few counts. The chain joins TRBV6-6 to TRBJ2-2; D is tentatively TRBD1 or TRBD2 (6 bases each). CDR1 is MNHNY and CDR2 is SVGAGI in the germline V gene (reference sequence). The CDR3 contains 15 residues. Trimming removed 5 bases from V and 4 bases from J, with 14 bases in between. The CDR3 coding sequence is TGTGCCAGCAGTCCCGACGGGGGCGGCACCGGGGAGCTGTTTTTT. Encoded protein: CASSPDGGGTGELFF.

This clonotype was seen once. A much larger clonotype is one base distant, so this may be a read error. CDR3 coding DNA: TGCAGCGTTGGTTTGAGGGACAATTCACCCCTCCACTTT. It codes for CSVGLRDNSPLHF. V is TRBV29-1 and J is TRBJ1-6; perhaps TRBD1 as D (5 bases). V was shortened by 4 bases and J by 7 bases, with 11 bases between the two germline ends. The CDR3 totals 13 residues. The germline V gene encodes CDR1 SQVTM and CDR2 ANQGSEA.

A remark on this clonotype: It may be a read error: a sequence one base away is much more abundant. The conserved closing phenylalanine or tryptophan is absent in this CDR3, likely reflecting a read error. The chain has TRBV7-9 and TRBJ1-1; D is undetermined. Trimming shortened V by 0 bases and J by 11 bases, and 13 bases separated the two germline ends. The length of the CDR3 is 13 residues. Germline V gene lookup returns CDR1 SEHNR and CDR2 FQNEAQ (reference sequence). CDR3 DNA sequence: TGTGCCAGCAGCTTAGCGCGAGATAGCGTGGCTTTCTTA. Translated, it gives CASSLARDSVAFL.

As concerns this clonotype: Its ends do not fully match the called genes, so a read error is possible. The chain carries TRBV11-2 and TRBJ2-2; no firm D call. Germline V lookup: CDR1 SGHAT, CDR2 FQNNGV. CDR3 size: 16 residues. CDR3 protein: CASSPSIPPNTGQLFF. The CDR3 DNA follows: TGTGCCAGCAGCCCTTCCATCCCTCCGAACACCGGGCAGCTGTTTTTT. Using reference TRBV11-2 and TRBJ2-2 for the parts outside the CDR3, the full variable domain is EAGVAQSPRYKIIEKRQSVAFWCNPISGHATLYWYQQILGQGPKLLIQFQNNGVVDDSQLPKDRFSAERLKGVDSTLKIQPAKLEDSAVYLCASSPSIPPNTGQLFFGEGSRLTVL.

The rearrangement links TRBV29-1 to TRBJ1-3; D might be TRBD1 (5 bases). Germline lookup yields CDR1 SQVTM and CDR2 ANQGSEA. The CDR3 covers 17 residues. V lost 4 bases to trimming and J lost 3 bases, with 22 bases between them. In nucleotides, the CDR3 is TGCAGCGTTGCCGGGGCTAGCGACACCAGCGGTGGAAACACCATATATTTT. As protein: CSVAGASDTSGGNTIYF.

Here the CDR3 reads CATSESSRSQESLYF. The CDR3 DNA sequence: TGTGCCACCAGTGAATCGTCGAGGTCTCAAGAGTCCCTGTACTTC. The genes are TRBV24-1 and TRBJ2-5; no reliable D call. Germline V CDR1 and CDR2: KGHDR, SFDVKD. This CDR3 spans 15 amino acids. The germline V and J ends were trimmed by 4 bases and 13 bases, with 24 bases remaining between them.

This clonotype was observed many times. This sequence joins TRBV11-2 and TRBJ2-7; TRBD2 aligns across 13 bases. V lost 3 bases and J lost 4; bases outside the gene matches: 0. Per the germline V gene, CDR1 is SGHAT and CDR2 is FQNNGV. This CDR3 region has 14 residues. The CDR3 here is CASSLGLAGYEQYF. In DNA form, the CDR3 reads TGTGCCAGCAGCTTGGGACTAGCGGGATACGAGCAGTACTTC. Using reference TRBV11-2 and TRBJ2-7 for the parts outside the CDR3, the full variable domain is EAGVAQSPRYKIIEKRQSVAFWCNPISGHATLYWYQQILGQGPKLLIQFQNNGVVDDSQLPKDRFSAERLKGVDSTLKIQPAKLEDSAVYLCASSLGLAGYEQYFGPGTRLTVT.

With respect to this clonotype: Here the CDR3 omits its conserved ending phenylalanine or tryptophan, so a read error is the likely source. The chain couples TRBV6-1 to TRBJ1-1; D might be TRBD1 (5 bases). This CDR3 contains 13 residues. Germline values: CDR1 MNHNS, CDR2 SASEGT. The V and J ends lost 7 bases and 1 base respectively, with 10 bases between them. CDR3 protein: CASITDRNTEAFS. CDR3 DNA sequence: TGTGCCAGCATTACTGACAGGAACACTGAAGCTTTCTCT.

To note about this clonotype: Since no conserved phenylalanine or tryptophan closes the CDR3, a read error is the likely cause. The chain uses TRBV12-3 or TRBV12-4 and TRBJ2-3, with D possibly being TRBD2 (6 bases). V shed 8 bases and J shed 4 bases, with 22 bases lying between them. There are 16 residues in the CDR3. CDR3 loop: CASLDGGGGLADTQYL. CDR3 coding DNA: TGTGCCAGCTTAGACGGGGGAGGTGGCTTGGCAGATACGCAGTATCTT.

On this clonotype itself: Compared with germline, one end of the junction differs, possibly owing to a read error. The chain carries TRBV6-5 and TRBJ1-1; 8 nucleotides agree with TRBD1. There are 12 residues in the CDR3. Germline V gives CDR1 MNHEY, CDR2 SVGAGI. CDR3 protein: CASSTDRGRAFF. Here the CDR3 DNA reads TGTGCAAGCAGCACCGACAGGGGACGCGCTTTCTTT.

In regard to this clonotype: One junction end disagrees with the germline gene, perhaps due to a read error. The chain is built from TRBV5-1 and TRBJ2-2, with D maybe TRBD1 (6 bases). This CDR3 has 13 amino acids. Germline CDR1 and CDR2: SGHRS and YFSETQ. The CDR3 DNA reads TGCGCCAGTAGCTTCGAGGGGGCCGGGGAGCTGTTTTTT. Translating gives CASSFEGAGELFF. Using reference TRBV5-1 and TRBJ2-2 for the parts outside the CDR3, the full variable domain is KAGVTQTPRYLIKTRGQQVTLSCSPISGHRSVSWYQQTPGQGLQFLFEYFSETQRNKGNFPGRFSGRQFSNSRSEMNVSTLELGDSALYLCASSFEGAGELFFGEGSRLTVL.

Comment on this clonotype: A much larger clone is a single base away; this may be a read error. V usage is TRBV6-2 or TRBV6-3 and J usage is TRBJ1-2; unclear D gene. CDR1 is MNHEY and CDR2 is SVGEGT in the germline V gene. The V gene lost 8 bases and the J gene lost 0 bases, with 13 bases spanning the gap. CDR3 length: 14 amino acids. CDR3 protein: CASGLGGPNYGYTF. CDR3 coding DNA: TGTGCCAGCGGACTGGGAGGGCCTAACTATGGCTACACCTTC.

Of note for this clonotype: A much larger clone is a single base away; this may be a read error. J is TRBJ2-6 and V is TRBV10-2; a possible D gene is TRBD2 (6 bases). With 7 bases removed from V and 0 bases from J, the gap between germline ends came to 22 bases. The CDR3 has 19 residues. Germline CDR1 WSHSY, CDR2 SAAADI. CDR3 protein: CASTVLPAGSLSGANVLTF. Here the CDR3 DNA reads TGCGCCAGCACTGTCCTCCCAGCGGGCTCTCTCTCTGGGGCCAACGTCCTGACTTTC.

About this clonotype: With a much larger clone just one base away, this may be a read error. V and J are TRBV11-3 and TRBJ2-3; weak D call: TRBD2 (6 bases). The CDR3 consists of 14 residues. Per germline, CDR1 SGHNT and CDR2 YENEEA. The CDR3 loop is CASSLSGPTDMQYF. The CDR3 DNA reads TGTGCCAGCAGCCTTAGCGGACCCACAGATATGCAGTATTTT.

This chain's CDR3 is CAIRGGPQNANYGYTF. Written as DNA, the CDR3 is TGTGCCATCAGAGGGGGGCCCCAGAACGCTAACTATGGCTACACCTTC. This chain joins TRBV10-3 and TRBJ1-2, with D possibly being TRBD1 (6 bases). Looked up from germline, CDR1 is ENHRY and CDR2 is SYGVKD. V gave up 6 bases and J gave up 0 bases, with 17 bases separating them. The CDR3 totals 16 residues.

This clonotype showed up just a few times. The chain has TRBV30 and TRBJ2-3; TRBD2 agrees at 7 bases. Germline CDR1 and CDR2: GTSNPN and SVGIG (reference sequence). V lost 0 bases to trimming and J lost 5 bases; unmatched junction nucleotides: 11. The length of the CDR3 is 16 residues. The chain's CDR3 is CAWSVGGGSDGDTQYF. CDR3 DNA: TGTGCCTGGAGTGTAGGAGGCGGGAGTGATGGAGATACGCAGTATTTT. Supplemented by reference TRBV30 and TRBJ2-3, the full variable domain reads SQTIHQWPATLVQPVGSPLSLECTVEGTSNPNLYWYRQAAGRGLQLLFYSVGIGQISSEVPQNLSASRPQDRQFILSSKKLLLSDSGFYLCAWSVGGGSDGDTQYFGPGTRLTVL.